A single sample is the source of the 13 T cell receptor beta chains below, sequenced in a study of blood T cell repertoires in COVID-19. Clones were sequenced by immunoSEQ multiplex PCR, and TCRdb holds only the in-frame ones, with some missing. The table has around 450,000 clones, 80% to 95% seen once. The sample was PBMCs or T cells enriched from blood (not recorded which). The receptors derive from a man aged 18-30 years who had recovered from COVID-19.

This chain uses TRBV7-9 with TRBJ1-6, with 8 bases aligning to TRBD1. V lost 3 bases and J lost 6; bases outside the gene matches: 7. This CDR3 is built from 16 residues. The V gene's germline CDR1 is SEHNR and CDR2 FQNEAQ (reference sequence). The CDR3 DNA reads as TGTGCCAGCAGCTTCGGACAGGGAGGGGGTAATTCACCCCTCCACTTT. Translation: CASSFGQGGGNSPLHF.

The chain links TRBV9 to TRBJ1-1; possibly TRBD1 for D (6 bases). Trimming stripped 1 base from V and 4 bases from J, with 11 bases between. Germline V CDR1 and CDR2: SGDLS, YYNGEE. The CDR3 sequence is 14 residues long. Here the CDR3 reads CASSVYRDGTEAFF. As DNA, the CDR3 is TGTGCCAGCAGCGTATACAGGGACGGCACTGAAGCTTTCTTT. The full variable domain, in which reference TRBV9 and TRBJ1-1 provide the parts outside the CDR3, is DSGVTQTPKHLITATGQRVTLRCSPRSGDLSVYWYQQSLDQGLQFLIQYYNGEERAKGNILERFSAQQFPDLHSELNLSSLELGDSALYFCASSVYRDGTEAFFGQGTRLTVV.

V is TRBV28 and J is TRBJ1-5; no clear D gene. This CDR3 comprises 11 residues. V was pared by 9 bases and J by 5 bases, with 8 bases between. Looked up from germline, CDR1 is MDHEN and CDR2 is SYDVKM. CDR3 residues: CASGNYQPQHF. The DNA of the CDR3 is TGTGCCAGTGGTAACTATCAGCCCCAGCATTTT.

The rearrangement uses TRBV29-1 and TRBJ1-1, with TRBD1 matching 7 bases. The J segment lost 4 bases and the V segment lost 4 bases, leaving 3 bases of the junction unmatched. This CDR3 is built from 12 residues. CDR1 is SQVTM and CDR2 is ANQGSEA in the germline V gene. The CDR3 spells CSVGNRGTEAFF. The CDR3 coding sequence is TGCAGCGTTGGGAACAGGGGCACTGAAGCTTTCTTT.

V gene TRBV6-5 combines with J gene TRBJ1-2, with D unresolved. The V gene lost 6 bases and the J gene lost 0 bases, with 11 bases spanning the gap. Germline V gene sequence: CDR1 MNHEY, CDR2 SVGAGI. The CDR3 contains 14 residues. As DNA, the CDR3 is TGTGCCAGCAGGGAGGAGTTGCCTAACTATGGCTACACCTTC. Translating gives CASREELPNYGYTF.

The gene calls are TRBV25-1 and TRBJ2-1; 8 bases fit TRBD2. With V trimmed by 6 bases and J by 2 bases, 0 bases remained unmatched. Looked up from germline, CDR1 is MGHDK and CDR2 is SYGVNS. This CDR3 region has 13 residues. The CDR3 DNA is TGTGCCAGCAGCGGGGGGGCCTACAATGAGCAGTTCTTC. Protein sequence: CASSGGAYNEQFF. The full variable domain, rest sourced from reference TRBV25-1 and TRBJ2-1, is EADIYQTPRYLVIGTGKKITLECSQTMGHDKMYWYQQDPGMELHLIHYSYGVNSTEKGDLSSESTVSRIRTEHFPLTLESARPSHTSQYLCASSGGAYNEQFFGPGTRLTVL.

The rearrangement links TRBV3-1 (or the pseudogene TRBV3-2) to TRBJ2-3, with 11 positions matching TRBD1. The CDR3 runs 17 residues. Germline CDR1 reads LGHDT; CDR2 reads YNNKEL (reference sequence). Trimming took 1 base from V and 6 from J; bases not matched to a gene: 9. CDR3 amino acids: CASSQVISGQGGDTQYF. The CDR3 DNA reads TGTGCCAGCAGCCAAGTGATTTCGGGACAGGGGGGCGATACGCAGTATTTT.

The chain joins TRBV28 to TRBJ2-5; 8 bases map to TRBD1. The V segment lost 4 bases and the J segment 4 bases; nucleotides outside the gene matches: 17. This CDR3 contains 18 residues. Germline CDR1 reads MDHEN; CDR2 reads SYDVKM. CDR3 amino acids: CASSSGTGLVGGSETQYF. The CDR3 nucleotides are TGTGCCAGCAGTTCCGGGACAGGCCTGGTCGGTGGCTCAGAGACCCAGTACTTC.

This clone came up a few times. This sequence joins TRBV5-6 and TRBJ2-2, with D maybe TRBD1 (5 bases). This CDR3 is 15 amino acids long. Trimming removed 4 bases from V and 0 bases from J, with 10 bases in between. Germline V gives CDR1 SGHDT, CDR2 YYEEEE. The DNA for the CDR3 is TGTGCCAGCAGCCACAGGTTCGCGAACACCGGGGAGCTGTTTTTT. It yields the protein CASSHRFANTGELFF.

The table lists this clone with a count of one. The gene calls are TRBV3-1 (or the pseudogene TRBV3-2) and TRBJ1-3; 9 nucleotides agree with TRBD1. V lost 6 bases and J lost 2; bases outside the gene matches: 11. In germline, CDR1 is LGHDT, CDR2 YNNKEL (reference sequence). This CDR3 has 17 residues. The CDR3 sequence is CASRRTGTGSAGNTIYF. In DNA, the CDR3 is TGTGCCAGCAGACGAACCGGGACAGGGTCGGCTGGAAACACCATATATTTT.

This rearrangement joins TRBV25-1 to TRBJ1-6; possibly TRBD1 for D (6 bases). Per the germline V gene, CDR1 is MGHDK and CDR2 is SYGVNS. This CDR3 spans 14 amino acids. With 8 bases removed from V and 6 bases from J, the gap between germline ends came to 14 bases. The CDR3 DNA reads TGTGCCAGCGATCCGGGACACTTTAATTCACCCCTCCACTTT. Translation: CASDPGHFNSPLHF.

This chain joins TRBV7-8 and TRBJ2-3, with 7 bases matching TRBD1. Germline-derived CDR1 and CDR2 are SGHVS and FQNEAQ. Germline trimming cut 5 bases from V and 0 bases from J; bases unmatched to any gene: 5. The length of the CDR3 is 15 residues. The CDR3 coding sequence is TGTGCCAGCAGCACCGACAGGGTTAGCACAGATACGCAGTATTTT. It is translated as CASSTDRVSTDTQYF.

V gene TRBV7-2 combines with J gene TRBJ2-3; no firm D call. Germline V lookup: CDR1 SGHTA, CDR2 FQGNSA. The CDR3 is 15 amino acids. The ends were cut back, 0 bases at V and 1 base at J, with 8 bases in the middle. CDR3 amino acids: CASSLAQLRTDTQYF. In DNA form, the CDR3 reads TGTGCCAGCAGCTTAGCTCAACTTCGCACAGATACGCAGTATTTT.